This T cell receptor beta chain was sequenced for a study of tumor-infiltrating lymphocytes in primary liver carcinoma. Study-wide results and limits: Only around 7-25% of top clones occurred in all five tumor regions. Lesser overlap characterized tumor-adjacent and tumor-blood pairs relative to tumor region pairs.

With a constant-region primer, TCR beta cDNA was made from about 0.5 ug of total RNA. Three-round nested multiplex PCR performed with slightly modified ARM-PCR produced the TCR beta libraries. Rounds one and two of PCR, each of about 10 cycles, were primed with TRBV1-TRBV30 forward primers and a C-beta reverse primer. TCRdb itself ran the multiplex PCR reads through MiXCR, one entry per CDR3 protein. The sample has approximately 47,000 distinct CDR3 sequences; about 73% are singletons. The germline V gene encodes CDR1 PRHDT and CDR2 FYEKMQ (reference sequence). V was pared by 11 bases and J by 7 bases, with 18 bases between. The CDR3 extends over 12 amino acids. About this clonotype itself: Its target is not known.

From about 20-30 mg of unsorted bulk tissue, DNA and RNA were co-extracted together. Every patient had chronic HBV infection and was treatment-naive. The specimen sequenced was liver tumor tissue from sampling region 3. Subset given: tumor region T3, left-lateral pole. This TCR came from a man aged 40-49 years with primary liver carcinoma and hepatitis B virus infection. The V gene is TRBV13, the J gene TRBJ2-7; D gene uncertain. The CDR3: CACSMLKNEQYF. The CDR3 coding sequence is TGTGCCTGTAGCATGTTGAAGAATGAGCAGTACTTC.